This T cell receptor (beta chain) was identified during a study of T cell responses to AZD1222 COVID-19 vaccine. The CDR3 length is 12 residues. V shed 0 bases and J shed 4 bases, with 3 bases lying between them. CDR1 and CDR2 from the germline V gene are SGDLS and YYNGEE. General study findings and limits: The study reported that nearly half of spike-specific TCRs target unmutated variant regions. Two AZD1222 administrations were followed by greater Spike-specific TCR breadth and depth.

On this clone: Its antigen is still unknown.

The table came from immunoSEQ multiplex PCR; TCRdb's copy has only in-frame clones and leaves some out. This repertoire shows 150,000 to 160,000 clones, 87% found once; its top ten account for roughly a tenth. The chain joins TRBV9 to TRBJ2-3; D gene ambiguous. The origin of this receptor is an adult who received the AZD1222 COVID-19 vaccine. The starting material was peripheral blood, obtained 28 days after the second AZD1222 dose. The CDR3 DNA reads TGTGCCAGCAGCGTAGACGCAGATACGCAGTATTTT. Residues: CASSVDADTQYF.